The T cell receptor beta chain under discussion was sequenced for a study of shared clonotypes between healthy human individuals. Study at large: Three plates were used per donor for CD4 naive, three for CD4 memory, two for CD8 naive and one for CD8 memory.

Naive CD8 isolation took CD45RO-negative cells positively selected for CCR7 and excluded terminally differentiated effector memory CD45RA+ cells. This clone was observed a handful of times. The CDR3 consists of 16 residues. The germline V gene encodes CDR1 SGHVS and CDR2 FNYEAQ. Unmatched junction bases numbered 6, after V lost 5 bases and J lost 6 bases. Each PCR replicate from the sorted subsets contained around 0.2 ug DNA, which is about 30,000 T cell genomes. The assay was immunoSEQ multiplex PCR, and TCRdb's table has in-frame clones only and misses some. The sample lists about 580,000 clones; roughly 98% were seen once.

This sequence originates from a man between 25 and 39 years old in good health. Source material: naive CD8+ T cells sorted from blood. This chain connects TRBV7-6 to TRBJ2-1; 14 nucleotides match TRBD2. CDR3 in DNA: TGTGCCAGCAGCCCTCCGACTAGCGGGAGGGGCAATGAGCAGTTCTTC. It encodes CASSPPTSGRGNEQFF.